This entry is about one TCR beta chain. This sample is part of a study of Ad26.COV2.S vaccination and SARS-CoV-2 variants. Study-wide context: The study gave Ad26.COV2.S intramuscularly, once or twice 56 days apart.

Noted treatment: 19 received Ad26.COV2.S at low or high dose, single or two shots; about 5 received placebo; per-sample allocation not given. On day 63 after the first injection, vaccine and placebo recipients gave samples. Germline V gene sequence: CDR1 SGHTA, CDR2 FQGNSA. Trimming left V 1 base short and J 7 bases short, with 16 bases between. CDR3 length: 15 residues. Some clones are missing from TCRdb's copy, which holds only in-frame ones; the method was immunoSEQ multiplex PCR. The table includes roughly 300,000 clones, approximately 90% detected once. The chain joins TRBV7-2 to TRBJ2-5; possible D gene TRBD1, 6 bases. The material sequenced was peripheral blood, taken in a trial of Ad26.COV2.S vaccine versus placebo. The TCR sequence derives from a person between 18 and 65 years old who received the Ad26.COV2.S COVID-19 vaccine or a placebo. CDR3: CASSLDTGRVGTQYF. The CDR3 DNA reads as TGTGCCAGCAGCTTAGATACAGGGAGAGTTGGGACCCAGTACTTC. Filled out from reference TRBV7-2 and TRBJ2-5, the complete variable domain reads GAGVSQSPSNKVTEKGKDVELRCDPISGHTALYWYRQSLGQGLEFLIYFQGNSAPDKSGLPSDRFSAERTGGSVSTLTIQRTQQEDSAVYLCASSLDTGRVGTQYFGPGTRLLVL.